These 24 T cell receptor beta chains were all obtained from the same sample, sequenced in a study of CD8+CD57+ T cells in acquired aplastic anemia. Genomic DNA constituted the template upon which TCR beta VDJ and CDR3 profiling was performed. One entry per CDR3 protein results from TCRdb running MiXCR on the reads. The sample lists 100,000 to 120,000 distinct CDR3 sequences; 51% were seen once. Sequenced input: sorted CD4+, CD8+, or CD8+CD57+ T cells (not recorded which) from PBMCs. All receptors come from a human donor in good health, serving as a control.

Concerning this clonotype: This may stem from a read error, because a much larger clone lies one nucleotide away. V and J are TRBV5-1 and TRBJ1-2; D unclear. CDR3 length: 14 residues. Germline V gene sequence: CDR1 SGHRS, CDR2 YFSETQ. The CDR3: CSSSLGTSNYGYTF. CDR3 nucleotide sequence: TGCTCCAGCAGCTTGGGTACCAGTAACTATGGCTACACCTTC.

As regards this clonotype: An end of the junction does not agree with germline; a read error may underlie this. For the CDR3, the DNA is TGTGCCAGCAGCGTAGGAAACAATGAAGCTTTCTTT. This gives the protein CASSVGNNEAFF. The J gene is TRBJ1-1, the V gene TRBV9; D is ambiguous. The germline V gene encodes CDR1 SGDLS and CDR2 YYNGEE. The CDR3 consists of 12 residues. Together with reference TRBV9 and TRBJ1-1, the CDR3 gives the full variable domain: DSGVTQTPKHLITATGQRVTLRCSPRSGDLSVYWYQQSLDQGLQFLIQYYNGEERAKGNILERFSAQQFPDLHSELNLSSLELGDSALYFCASSVGNNEAFFGQGTRLTVV.

This rearrangement joins TRBV7-2 to TRBJ2-7, with D unresolved. Trimming stripped 6 bases from V and 3 bases from J, with 12 bases between. The CDR3 spans 13 residues. Per the germline V gene, CDR1 is SGHTA and CDR2 is FQGNSA. The CDR3 here is CASSITFYYEQYF. Written as DNA, the CDR3 is TGTGCCAGCAGTATCACCTTTTACTACGAGCAGTACTTC.

V and J are TRBV18 and TRBJ2-5; the D gene is possibly TRBD2 (5 bases). V was shortened by 2 bases and J by 1 base, with 14 bases between the two germline ends. Germline CDR1 KGHSH, CDR2 LQKENI. The CDR3 runs to 16 residues. For the CDR3, the DNA is TGTGCCAGCTCACCATCTCGCCGGGGTTTCCAAGAGACCCAGTACTTC. Amino acid sequence: CASSPSRRGFQETQYF.

The chain has TRBV2 and TRBJ1-4; TRBD1 matches 8 bases. Germline values: CDR1 SNHLY, CDR2 FYNNEI. The CDR3 consists of 13 residues. V was clipped by 7 bases and J by 6 bases; unmatched bases: 4. Here the CDR3 reads CASMAGGDEKLFF. The CDR3 region has the DNA TGTGCCAGCATGGCAGGGGGCGATGAAAAACTGTTTTTT.

Regarding this clonotype: A junction end diverges from the germline sequence, so it may reflect a read error. The genes are TRBV10-3 and TRBJ1-2; the D is unclear. CDR3 size: 13 residues. Germline assignment: CDR1 ENHRY and CDR2 SYGVKD. The CDR3 is CASSYEMGYGYTF. DNA for the CDR3: TGTGCCAGCAGTTACGAAATGGGTTATGGCTACACCTTC.

This clonotype has a count of ten or more. V is TRBV9 and J is TRBJ2-1; a weak D match, TRBD2 (5 bases). The V gene lost 3 bases and the J gene lost 0 bases, with 7 bases spanning the gap. Germline-derived CDR1 and CDR2 are SGDLS and YYNGEE. The CDR3 is made up of 14 amino acids. CDR3 protein: CASSGEGSYNEQFF. For the CDR3, the DNA is TGTGCCAGCAGCGGAGAGGGCTCCTACAATGAGCAGTTCTTC.

The chain combines TRBV10-3 with TRBJ2-7; the D gene is possibly TRBD1 (6 bases). The germline V gene has CDR1 ENHRY and CDR2 SYGVKD. This CDR3 contains 13 residues. V was shortened by 2 bases and J by 1 base, with 6 bases between the two germline ends. CDR3 loop: CAISEGQSYEQYF. CDR3 nucleotide sequence: TGTGCCATCAGTGAGGGACAGTCCTACGAGCAGTACTTC.

This clonotype showed up just once. The genes are TRBV2 and TRBJ2-3; 7 nucleotides match TRBD2. CDR3 size: 14 residues. The germline V gene has CDR1 SNHLY and CDR2 FYNNEI. The V segment lost 2 bases and the J segment 4 bases; nucleotides outside the gene matches: 3. The CDR3 spells CASSELTSADTQYF. Here the CDR3 DNA reads TGTGCCAGCAGTGAACTAACTAGCGCAGATACGCAGTATTTT.

This clonotype appeared a few times. V gene TRBV27 combines with J gene TRBJ2-3; a possible D gene is TRBD1 (5 bases). In germline, CDR1 is MNHEY, CDR2 SMNVEV (reference sequence). The length of the CDR3 is 14 residues. V was cut by 2 bases and J by 4 bases, with 10 bases left in between. CDR3 amino acids: CASSLGQGADTQYF. CDR3 bases: TGTGCCAGCAGTTTAGGGCAGGGCGCAGATACGCAGTATTTT.

CDR3 protein: CASSFQGAGRGYTF. In DNA form, the CDR3 reads TGTGCCAGCAGCTTTCAGGGGGCAGGGCGGGGCTACACCTTC. The chain uses TRBV13 and TRBJ1-2, with 8 bases matching TRBD1. J lost 8 bases, V lost 3 bases, and 8 bases had no gene match. Germline CDR1 reads PRHDT; CDR2 reads FYEKMQ (reference sequence). CDR3 length: 14 residues.

This clonotype was detected many times. The chain combines TRBV11-2 with TRBJ2-7; 9 nucleotides align to TRBD2. V lost 8 bases and J lost 2; bases outside the gene matches: 10. The CDR3 is 15 residues long. Germline assignment: CDR1 SGHAT and CDR2 FQNNGV. For the CDR3, the DNA is TGTGCCAGCGGCCCTGGGCTAGCGGGACCCTACGAGCAGTACTTC. Encoded protein: CASGPGLAGPYEQYF. Full variable domain (rest looked up from reference TRBV11-2 and TRBJ2-7): EAGVAQSPRYKIIEKRQSVAFWCNPISGHATLYWYQQILGQGPKLLIQFQNNGVVDDSQLPKDRFSAERLKGVDSTLKIQPAKLEDSAVYLCASGPGLAGPYEQYFGPGTRLTVT.

This clonotype appeared many times. This chain connects TRBV6-7 to TRBJ2-7; D not resolved. TRBV6-7 is filed as an ORF, its function uncertain. Trimming stripped 2 bases from V and 0 bases from J, with 17 bases between. The CDR3 sequence is 17 residues long. The CDR3 sequence: CASSYRLSPSGSYEQYF. As DNA, the CDR3 is TGTGCCAGCAGTTACCGCCTGAGTCCTTCGGGCTCCTACGAGCAGTACTTC.

This chain connects TRBV2 to TRBJ1-2, with 7 bases identical to TRBD1. Germline loops: CDR1 SNHLY, CDR2 FYNNEI. This CDR3 has 15 residues. V shed 5 bases, J shed 0 bases, and the junction held 6 bases outside the gene matches. As DNA, the CDR3 is TGTGCCAGCAGTAAAGAGACAGGGACTAACTATGGCTACACCTTC. Translating it yields CASSKETGTNYGYTF.

The CDR3 DNA is TGTGCCAGTAGTATAGTAGGCATGTCTGGGGCCAACGTCCTGACTTTC. As protein: CASSIVGMSGANVLTF. The V call is TRBV19, the J call TRBJ2-6; no definite D call. This CDR3 spans 16 amino acids. Looked up from germline, CDR1 is LNHDA and CDR2 is SQIVND (reference sequence). Trimming removed 1 base from V and 1 base from J, with 8 bases in between.

Only one count was recorded for this clonotype. J is TRBJ2-7 and V is TRBV25-1, with TRBD1 as a possible D gene (5 bases). The CDR3 has 17 amino acids. Trimming left V 4 bases short and J 3 bases short, with 22 bases between. In germline, CDR1 is MGHDK, CDR2 SYGVNS. CDR3 DNA sequence: TGTGCCAGCAGTGGGGCGGACACTGGTTCCCCTCTCTACGAGCAGTACTTC. Its protein is CASSGADTGSPLYEQYF.

The chain links TRBV7-8 to TRBJ1-1; D uncertain. CDR1 SGHVS and CDR2 FQNEAQ come from the germline V gene. CDR3 length equals 13 residues. V dropped 1 base and J dropped 7 bases, with 10 bases sitting between them. This CDR3 reads CASSLDLVREAFF. The CDR3 coding sequence is TGTGCCAGCAGCTTAGATCTGGTGCGTGAAGCTTTCTTT.

This clonotype occurred many times. This chain's CDR3 is CASSPRQGTYTGELFF. The CDR3 bases are TGTGCCAGCAGCCCCCGACAGGGTACTTACACCGGGGAGCTGTTTTTT. The rearrangement uses TRBV13 and TRBJ2-2; 7 bases align to TRBD1. CDR3 length: 16 amino acids. Looked up from germline, CDR1 is PRHDT and CDR2 is FYEKMQ (reference sequence). Losses at the gene ends were 5 bases for V and 3 bases for J; bases not matched to a gene: 9.

There are many counts of this clonotype. This rearrangement joins TRBV5-1 to TRBJ1-6; TRBD1 is a possible D gene (6 bases). Per the germline V gene, CDR1 is SGHRS and CDR2 is YFSETQ. The CDR3 is 15 amino acids. V was trimmed by 3 bases and J by 7 bases, leaving 14 bases between them. Written as DNA, the CDR3 is TGCGCCAGCAGCTGTTGCAGGGGCGGGAATTCACCCCTCCACTTT. The encoded protein is CASSCCRGGNSPLHF.

Of note for this clonotype: One end of the junction fails to match germline, which may point to a read error. The CDR3, as DNA: TGCGCCAGCAGCCAAGGGGGGGGGGCAGGTTACGAGCAGTACTTC. Its translation is CASSQGGGAGYEQYF. The chain has TRBV2 and TRBJ2-7, with D possibly TRBD2 on 7 matching bases. CDR1 and CDR2 (germline): SNHLY, FYNNEI. The CDR3 runs to 15 residues.

This rearrangement joins TRBV20-1 to TRBJ1-2; D might be TRBD1 (6 bases). The germline CDR1 and CDR2 sequences are DFQATT and SNEGSKA (reference sequence). V was trimmed by 5 bases and J by 4 bases, leaving 14 bases between them. The CDR3 extends over 13 amino acids. The CDR3, as DNA: TGCAGTGCTCACAGGGAGGCGACCTATGGCTACACCTTC. As protein: CSAHREATYGYTF.

The CDR3 DNA follows: TGCAGTGCTAAGGGGTCTAGCGGGGGGATGGAGACCCAGTACTTC. It specifies CSAKGSSGGMETQYF. V is TRBV20-1 and J is TRBJ2-7, with 11 bases that match TRBD2. The J call may be in error: the DNA end matches TRBJ2-5 better. CDR1 DFQATT and CDR2 SNEGSKA come from the germline V gene (reference sequence). The CDR3 consists of 15 residues.

V usage is TRBV15 and J usage is TRBJ2-5; 7 bases agree with TRBD1. With V trimmed by 6 bases and J by 4 bases, 8 bases remained unmatched. Germline V gene data show CDR1 as LNHNV and CDR2 as YYDKDF (reference sequence). CDR3 size: 14 residues. The CDR3, as DNA: TGTGCCACCAGGGGGATAGGGGGCCGAGAGACCCAGTACTTC. This sequence encodes CATRGIGGRETQYF.

This rearrangement joins TRBV25-1 to TRBJ1-2; 8 nucleotides line up with TRBD1. Germline loops: CDR1 MGHDK, CDR2 SYGVNS. V lost 4 bases and J lost 7; bases outside the gene matches: 11. The CDR3 sequence is 15 residues long. CDR3 sequence reads: CASSGGGQGARGYTF. DNA for the CDR3: TGTGCCAGCAGTGGGGGGGGGCAGGGGGCGCGTGGCTACACCTTC.